This T cell receptor (beta chain) derives from a study of technical replicates of blood from a few donors. The CDR3 runs 14 residues. V was trimmed by 7 bases and J by 3 bases, leaving 15 bases between them. Germline CDR1 SNHLY, CDR2 FYNNEI. Generated by immunoSEQ multiplex PCR, the TCRdb table keeps only in-frame clones and is missing some. The profile shows roughly 52,000 clones, roughly 95% of them singletons. The chain joins TRBV2 to TRBJ1-1; the D is unclear. Sequencing input: PBMCs. This clonotype originated in a human donor in good health. Some clones in this sample may be carry-over from other donors' samples. The CDR3: CASTLFGEDTEAFF. Written as DNA, the CDR3 is TGTGCCAGCACCTTATTTGGGGAGGACACTGAAGCTTTCTTT. Based on the CDR3 plus reference TRBV2 and TRBJ1-1, the full variable domain is EPEVTQTPSHQVTQMGQEVILRCVPISNHLYFYWYRQILGQKVEFLVSFYNNEISEKSEIFDDQFSVERPDGSNFTLKIRSTKLEDSAMYFCASTLFGEDTEAFFGQGTRLTVV.